These 9 T cell receptor beta chains came from one sample sequenced in a study of monozygotic twins with inflammatory bowel disease. TCRdb reworked the 5' RACE reads into one entry per CDR3 protein, no DNA. In all, the sample yields some 440,000 distinct CDR3 sequences. Sequenced material: blood. The source of these receptors is a human donor with ulcerative colitis or Crohn's disease, or a healthy co-twin of an affected twin (not recorded which).

This chain uses TRBV29-1 with TRBJ1-5; without DNA, the TCRdb call of TRBD1 cannot be checked. Germline V CDR1 and CDR2: SQVTM, ANQGSEA. The CDR3 has 12 residues. The CDR3 region is CSVTTGDQPQHF.

V and J are TRBV5-1 and TRBJ2-2. The CDR3 runs to 11 residues. The germline gives CDR1 SGHRS, CDR2 YFSETQ. CDR3: CASSSKDKLFF.

The chain joins TRBV7-3 to TRBJ2-3. In germline, CDR1 is SGHTA, CDR2 FQGTGA. The CDR3 sequence is 14 residues long. The CDR3 here is CASSSRKSGDTQYF.

This chain joins TRBV18 and TRBJ1-2; TCRdb indicates TRBD1, and absent DNA this call remains unverified. The germline V gene encodes CDR1 KGHSH and CDR2 LQKENI. CDR3 length equals 14 residues. This CDR3 is CASSPAGTNYGYTF.

This chain joins TRBV2 and TRBJ1-1; lacking DNA, the TRBD1 call made by TCRdb goes unchecked. The CDR3 loop spans 15 amino acids. Looked up from germline, CDR1 is SNHLY and CDR2 is FYNNEI. CDR3 sequence: CASSGGQGQVSEAFF.

The gene calls are TRBV12-3 or TRBV12-4 and TRBJ2-3. The CDR3 is made up of 13 amino acids. CDR3 residues: CASSYQSADTQYF.

The V gene is TRBV12-3 or TRBV12-4, the J gene TRBJ2-1. The CDR3 runs to 15 residues. The CDR3: CASSSAETHYNEQFF.

This chain uses TRBV12-3 or TRBV12-4 with TRBJ2-7. The CDR3 length is 12 residues. CDR3 sequence: CASSLAPLEQYF.

The chain employs TRBV6-5 and TRBJ2-5. The CDR3 extends over 12 amino acids. Germline assignment: CDR1 MNHEY and CDR2 SVGAGI. The CDR3 spells CASRSDGETQYF.